This T cell receptor beta chain was identified in a study of CD8+CD57+ T cells in acquired aplastic anemia. Across the whole study: The sorted CD4+ and CD8+ cells yielded an average around 3.2 ug of DNA. Notes on the study in general: Between the patient and control groups, CD8+ Simpson's diversity did not differ significantly.

In regard to this clonotype: Its antigen remains unidentified.

CDR1 is SEHNR and CDR2 is FQNEAQ in the germline V gene (reference sequence). The CDR3 is 12 amino acids. J was trimmed by 7 bases and V by 10 bases; bases with no gene match: 6. Genomic DNA constituted the template upon which TCR beta VDJ and CDR3 profiling was performed. TCRdb reanalysed the reads using MiXCR and keeps one entry per CDR3 protein. Of a few hundred thousand distinct CDR3 sequences in the sample, roughly 55% are singletons; the top ten hold roughly 29%. Specimen: sorted CD4+, CD8+, or CD8+CD57+ T cells (not recorded which) from PBMCs. The genes are TRBV7-9 and TRBJ1-2; 10 bases are a match to TRBD1. The sequence was obtained from a human donor in good health. The CDR3 is CATERDRGGYTF. The CDR3 DNA reads as TGTGCCACCGAGCGGGACAGGGGTGGCTACACCTTC.